One and the same sample provided the 14 T cell receptor beta chains below, sequenced in a study of control samples from healthy donors and cancer patients. Some clones are missing from TCRdb's copy, which holds only in-frame ones; the method was immunoSEQ multiplex PCR. The sample yields some 150,000 clones, 75% to 95% seen once. Source material: blood. These receptor sequences come from a man aged 18 to 35 in good health.

The chain joins TRBV19 to TRBJ1-1, with D unclear. Trimming took 6 bases from V and 1 from J, leaving 6 bases between them. CDR3 size: 12 residues. Germline V gives CDR1 LNHDA, CDR2 SQIVND (reference sequence). CDR3 loop: CASRIWNTEAFF. The CDR3 region has the DNA TGTGCCAGTAGAATATGGAACACTGAAGCTTTCTTT.

The CDR3 DNA follows: TGTGCCAGCAGCGGAGAACAGGGGGCGCAGGACTATGGCTACACCTTC. The encoded protein is CASSGEQGAQDYGYTF. This rearrangement joins TRBV11-1 to TRBJ1-2, with 9 bases identical to TRBD1. V lost 5 bases, J lost 3 bases, and 10 bases stayed unmatched. CDR3 size: 16 residues. Germline assignment: CDR1 SGHAT and CDR2 FQDESV (reference sequence).

Only a few counts were recorded for this clone. The chain employs TRBV27 and TRBJ1-2; possibly TRBD1 for D (6 bases). Trimming removed 2 bases from V and 2 bases from J, with 9 bases in between. In germline, CDR1 is MNHEY, CDR2 SMNVEV (reference sequence). The length of the CDR3 is 14 residues. The CDR3 spells CASSLNRVNYGYTF. CDR3 nucleotide sequence: TGTGCCAGCAGTTTAAACAGGGTGAACTATGGCTACACCTTC.

The V and J genes are TRBV30 and TRBJ2-1; D may be TRBD1 (6 bases). Trimming removed 3 bases from V and 8 bases from J, with 14 bases in between. The length of the CDR3 is 13 residues. The V gene's germline CDR1 is GTSNPN and CDR2 SVGIG (reference sequence). CDR3 sequence: CAWSPTGLHEQFF. The CDR3 DNA sequence: TGTGCCTGGAGCCCCACAGGGTTACATGAGCAGTTCTTC.

The genes are TRBV10-2 and TRBJ2-3, with a weak D call TRBD2 (6 bases). The V end was cut by 9 bases, the J end by 1 base, with 14 bases between. The germline V gene encodes CDR1 WSHSY and CDR2 SAAADI. CDR3 length equals 14 residues. CDR3: CARRGGEGTDTQYF. The CDR3 DNA reads TGCGCCAGGAGGGGCGGGGAGGGCACAGATACGCAGTATTTT.

The V and J genes are TRBV19 and TRBJ2-4; D possibly corresponds to TRBD1 (6 bases). This CDR3 spans 17 amino acids. The germline CDR1 and CDR2 sequences are LNHDA and SQIVND (reference sequence). Trimming pared 0 bases from V and 2 bases from J, leaving 14 bases between. The CDR3 here is CASSIDSVGGTKNIQYF. The CDR3 DNA follows: TGTGCCAGTAGTATAGATAGTGTAGGGGGAACCAAAAACATTCAGTACTTC.

The chain employs TRBV6-2 or TRBV6-3 and TRBJ2-7; 11 bases are shared with TRBD1. Trimming cost V 5 bases and J 7 bases; bases outside gene matches: 10. CDR3 size: 15 residues. The V gene's germline CDR1 is MNHEY and CDR2 SVGEGT. The CDR3 DNA follows: TGTGCCAGCAGTAAGAGCGGACAGGGGGCGAGGGAGCAGTACTTC. It encodes CASSKSGQGAREQYF.

The CDR3 sequence: CATSDGAGTHQETQYF. Written as DNA, the CDR3 is TGTGCCACCAGTGATGGGGCCGGGACACACCAAGAGACCCAGTACTTC. The chain recombines TRBV24-1 with TRBJ2-5, with D maybe TRBD1 (6 bases). This CDR3 comprises 16 residues. Trimming shortened V by 3 bases and J by 0 bases, and 13 bases separated the two germline ends. CDR1 is KGHDR, CDR2 SFDVKD, per germline.

This chain links TRBV5-1 with TRBJ1-1; TRBD1 might be the D (6 bases). This CDR3 is built from 16 residues. Germline assignment: CDR1 SGHRS and CDR2 YFSETQ. The V end lost 2 bases, the J end lost 1 base, and 15 bases lay between the germline ends. The CDR3 DNA is TGCGCCAGCAGCTTTGAGACAGGTCTGCCGAACACTGAAGCTTTCTTT. Translated: CASSFETGLPNTEAFF.

CDR3 sequence (DNA): TGTGCCAGTAGGCAAACAGGGGGCTCGAACACTGAAGCTTTCTTT. It translates to CASRQTGGSNTEAFF. The genes are TRBV19 and TRBJ1-1, with 9 bases identical to TRBD1. Trimming removed 6 bases from V and 1 base from J; junction bases left unmatched: 6. The CDR3 contains 15 residues. Germline lookup yields CDR1 LNHDA and CDR2 SQIVND (reference sequence). The full variable domain, with the rest looked up from reference TRBV19 and TRBJ1-1, is DGGITQSPKYLFRKEGQNVTLSCEQNLNHDAMYWYRQDPGQGLRLIYYSQIVNDFQKGDIAEGYSVSREKKESFPLTVTSAQKNPTAFYLCASRQTGGSNTEAFFGQGTRLTVV.

The rearrangement links TRBV19 to TRBJ1-1; D is undetermined. Germline-derived CDR1 and CDR2 are LNHDA and SQIVND (reference sequence). The V end lost 6 bases, the J end lost 0 bases, and 5 bases lay between the germline ends. This CDR3 has 12 residues. CDR3 residues: CASSLLNTEAFF. In DNA form, the CDR3 reads TGTGCCAGTAGCCTATTGAACACTGAAGCTTTCTTT.

CDR3 loop: CASSPNKGDEKLFF. Written as DNA, the CDR3 is TGTGCCAGCAGTCCCAACAAGGGGGATGAAAAACTGTTTTTT. The chain carries TRBV6-6 and TRBJ1-4, with a tentative D call TRBD1 (6 bases). Trimming stripped 5 bases from V and 6 bases from J, with 13 bases between. Germline CDR1 MNHNY, CDR2 SVGAGI (reference sequence). This CDR3 contains 14 residues.

This chain connects TRBV4-3 to TRBJ1-3; D gene uncertain. CDR3 length: 16 residues. Germline V gene data show CDR1 as LGHNA and CDR2 as YSLEER. V lost 1 base to trimming and J lost 4 bases, with 14 bases between them. CDR3 sequence reads: CASSQGQAKIGNTIYF. The CDR3 nucleotides read TGCGCCAGCAGCCAAGGGCAAGCCAAGATCGGAAACACCATATATTTT.

V and J are TRBV19 and TRBJ1-5; D perhaps matches TRBD1 (6 bases). Germline lookup yields CDR1 LNHDA and CDR2 SQIVND (reference sequence). Trimming left V 5 bases short and J 0 bases short, with 8 bases between. The CDR3 loop spans 14 amino acids. The CDR3 region is CASSLDSSNQPQHF. In DNA form, the CDR3 reads TGTGCCAGTAGTCTGGACAGTAGCAATCAGCCCCAGCATTTT.